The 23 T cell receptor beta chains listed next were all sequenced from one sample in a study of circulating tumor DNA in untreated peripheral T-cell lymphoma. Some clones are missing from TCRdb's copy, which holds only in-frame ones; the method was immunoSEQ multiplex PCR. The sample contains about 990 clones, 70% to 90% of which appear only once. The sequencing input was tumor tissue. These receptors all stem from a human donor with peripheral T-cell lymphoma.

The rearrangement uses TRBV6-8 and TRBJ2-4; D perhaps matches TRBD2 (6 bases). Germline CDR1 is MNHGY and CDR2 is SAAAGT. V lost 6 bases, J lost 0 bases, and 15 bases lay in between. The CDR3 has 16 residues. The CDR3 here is CASSQLEAGAKNIQYF. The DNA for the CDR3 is TGTGCCAGCAGCCAGCTAGAAGCGGGAGCCAAAAACATTCAGTACTTC.

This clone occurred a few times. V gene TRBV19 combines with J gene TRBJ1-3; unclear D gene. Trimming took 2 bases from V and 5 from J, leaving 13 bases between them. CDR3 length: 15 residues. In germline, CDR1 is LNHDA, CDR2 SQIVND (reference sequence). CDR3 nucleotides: TGTGCCAGTAGTATAAGGACGGCGACGCGAAACACCATATATTTT. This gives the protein CASSIRTATRNTIYF.

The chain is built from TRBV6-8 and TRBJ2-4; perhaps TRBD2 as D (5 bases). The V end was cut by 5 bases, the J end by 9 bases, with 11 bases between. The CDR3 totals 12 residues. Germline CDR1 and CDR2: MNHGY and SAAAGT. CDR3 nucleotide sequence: TGTGCCAGCAGTGATCTTAGCGTCATTCAGTACTTC. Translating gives CASSDLSVIQYF.

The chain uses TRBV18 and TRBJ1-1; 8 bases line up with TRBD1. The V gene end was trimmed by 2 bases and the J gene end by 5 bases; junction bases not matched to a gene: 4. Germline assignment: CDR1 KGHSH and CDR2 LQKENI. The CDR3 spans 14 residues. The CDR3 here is CASSPVTGVTEAFF. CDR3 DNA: TGTGCCAGCTCACCAGTGACAGGGGTTACTGAAGCTTTCTTT.

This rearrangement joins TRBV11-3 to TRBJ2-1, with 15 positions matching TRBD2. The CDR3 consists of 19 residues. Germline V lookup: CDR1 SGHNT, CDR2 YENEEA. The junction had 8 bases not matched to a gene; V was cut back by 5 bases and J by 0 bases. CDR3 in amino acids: CASSLGLAGGASSYNEQFF. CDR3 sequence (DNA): TGTGCCAGCAGCCTGGGACTAGCGGGGGGCGCCAGCTCCTACAATGAGCAGTTCTTC.

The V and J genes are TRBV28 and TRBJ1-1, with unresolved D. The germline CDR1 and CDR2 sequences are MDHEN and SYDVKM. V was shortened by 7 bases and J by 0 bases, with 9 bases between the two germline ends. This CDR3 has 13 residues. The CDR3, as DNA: TGTGCCAGCATTGCAGTAATGAACACTGAAGCTTTCTTT. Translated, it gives CASIAVMNTEAFF.

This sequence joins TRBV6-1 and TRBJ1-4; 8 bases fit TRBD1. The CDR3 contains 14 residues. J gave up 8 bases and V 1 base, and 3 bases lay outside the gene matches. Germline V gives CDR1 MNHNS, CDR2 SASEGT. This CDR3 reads CASSEGTGSEKLFF. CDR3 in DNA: TGTGCCAGCAGTGAAGGGACAGGGTCCGAAAAACTGTTTTTT.

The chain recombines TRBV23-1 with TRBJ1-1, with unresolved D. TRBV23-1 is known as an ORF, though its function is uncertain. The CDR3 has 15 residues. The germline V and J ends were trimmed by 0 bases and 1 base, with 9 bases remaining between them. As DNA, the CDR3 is TGCGCCAGCAGTCAATCGGAGGCAGGGAACACTGAAGCTTTCTTT. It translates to CASSQSEAGNTEAFF.

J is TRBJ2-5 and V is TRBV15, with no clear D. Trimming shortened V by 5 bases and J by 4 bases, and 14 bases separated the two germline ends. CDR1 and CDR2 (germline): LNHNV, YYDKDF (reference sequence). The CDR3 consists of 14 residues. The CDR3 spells CATSGGIGGETQYF. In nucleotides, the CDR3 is TGTGCCACCAGCGGCGGAATAGGTGGAGAGACCCAGTACTTC.

CDR3 coding DNA: TGTGCGTCGAGGGGACAGGGGAGGAACGAGCAGTACGTC. Amino acids: CASRGQGRNEQYV. This chain connects TRBV30 to TRBJ2-7; 10 bases match TRBD1. The germline gives CDR1 GTSNPN, CDR2 SVGIG (reference sequence). This CDR3 is built from 13 residues.

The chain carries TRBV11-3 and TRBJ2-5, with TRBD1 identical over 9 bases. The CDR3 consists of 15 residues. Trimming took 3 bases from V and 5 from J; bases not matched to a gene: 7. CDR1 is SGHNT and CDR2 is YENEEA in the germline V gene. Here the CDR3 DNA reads TGTGCCAGCAGCTTGGTTAGCGACAGGGGGGAGACCCAGTACTTC. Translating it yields CASSLVSDRGETQYF.

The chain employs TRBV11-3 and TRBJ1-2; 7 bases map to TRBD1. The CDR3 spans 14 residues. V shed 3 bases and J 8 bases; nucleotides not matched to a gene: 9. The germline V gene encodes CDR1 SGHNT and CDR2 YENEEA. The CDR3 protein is CASSFETGRFGYTF. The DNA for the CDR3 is TGTGCCAGCAGCTTTGAGACAGGGAGGTTCGGCTACACCTTC.

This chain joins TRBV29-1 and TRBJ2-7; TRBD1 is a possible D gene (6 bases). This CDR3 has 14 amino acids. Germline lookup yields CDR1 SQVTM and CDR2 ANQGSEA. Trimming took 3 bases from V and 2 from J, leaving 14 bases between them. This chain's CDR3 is CSVEDRDNPYEQYV. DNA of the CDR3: TGCAGCGTTGAGGACCGGGACAACCCCTACGAGCAGTACGTC.

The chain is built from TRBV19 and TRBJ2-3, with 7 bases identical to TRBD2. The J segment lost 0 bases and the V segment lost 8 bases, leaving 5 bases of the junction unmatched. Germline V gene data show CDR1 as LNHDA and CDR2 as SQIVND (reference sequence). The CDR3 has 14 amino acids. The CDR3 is CASSGTISTDTQYF. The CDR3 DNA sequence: TGTGCCAGTTCCGGGACTATTAGCACAGATACGCAGTATTTT.

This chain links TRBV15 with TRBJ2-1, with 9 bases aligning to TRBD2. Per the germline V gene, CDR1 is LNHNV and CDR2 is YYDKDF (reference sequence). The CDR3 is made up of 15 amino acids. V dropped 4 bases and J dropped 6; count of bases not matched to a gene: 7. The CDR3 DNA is TGTGCCACCAGCATAGACGCGGGAGGGCCCAATGAGCAGTTCTTC. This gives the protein CATSIDAGGPNEQFF.

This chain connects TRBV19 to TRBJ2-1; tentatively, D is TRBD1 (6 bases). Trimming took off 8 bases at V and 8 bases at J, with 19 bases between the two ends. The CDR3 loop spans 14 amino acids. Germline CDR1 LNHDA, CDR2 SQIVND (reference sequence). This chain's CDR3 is CASWGQGSGDEQFF. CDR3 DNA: TGTGCCAGTTGGGGGCAGGGGTCCGGCGATGAGCAGTTCTTC. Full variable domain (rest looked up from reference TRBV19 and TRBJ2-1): DGGITQSPKYLFRKEGQNVTLSCEQNLNHDAMYWYRQDPGQGLRLIYYSQIVNDFQKGDIAEGYSVSREKKESFPLTVTSAQKNPTAFYLCASWGQGSGDEQFFGPGTRLTVL.

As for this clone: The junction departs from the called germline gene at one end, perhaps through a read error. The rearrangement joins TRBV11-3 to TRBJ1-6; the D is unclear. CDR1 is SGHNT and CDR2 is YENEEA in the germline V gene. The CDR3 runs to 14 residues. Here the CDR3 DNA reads TGTGCCAACAGCCTGTGGGCAGAAAATTCACCCCTCCACTTT. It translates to CANSLWAENSPLHF.

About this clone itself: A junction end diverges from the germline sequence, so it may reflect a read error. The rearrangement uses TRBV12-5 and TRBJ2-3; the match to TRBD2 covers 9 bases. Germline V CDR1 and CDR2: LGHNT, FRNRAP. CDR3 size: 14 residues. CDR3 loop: CASSPIDIAGAADF. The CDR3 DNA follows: TGTGCTAGTTCTCCAATCGACATAGCGGGGGCCGCCGATTTT.

In DNA form, the CDR3 reads TGTGCCAGCAGCCAGGAGCGGGAGGCATACAATGAGCAGTTCTTC. Its translation: CASSQEREAYNEQFF. The rearrangement joins TRBV7-5 to TRBJ2-1; the D call TRBD2 from the table was never checked on the DNA. TRBV7-5 is shown as a pseudogene. CDR3 length equals 15 residues.

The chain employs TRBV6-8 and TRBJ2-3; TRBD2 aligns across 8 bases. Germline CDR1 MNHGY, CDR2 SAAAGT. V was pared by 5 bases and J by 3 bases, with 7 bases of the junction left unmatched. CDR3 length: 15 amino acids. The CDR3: CASSAVAGSTDTQYF. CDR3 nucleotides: TGTGCCAGCAGTGCGGTAGCGGGGAGTACAGATACGCAGTATTTT.

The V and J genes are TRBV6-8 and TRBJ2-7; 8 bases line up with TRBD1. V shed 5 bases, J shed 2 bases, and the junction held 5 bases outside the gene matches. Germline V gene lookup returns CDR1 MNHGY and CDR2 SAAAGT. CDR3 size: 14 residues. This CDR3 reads CASSTGTGPYEQYF. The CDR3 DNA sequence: TGTGCCAGCAGTACCGGGACAGGTCCCTACGAGCAGTACTTC.

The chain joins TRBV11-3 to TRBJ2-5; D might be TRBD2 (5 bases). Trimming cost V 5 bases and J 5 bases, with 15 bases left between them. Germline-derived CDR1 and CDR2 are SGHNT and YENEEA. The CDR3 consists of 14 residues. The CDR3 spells CASSPPRDLETQYF. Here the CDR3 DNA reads TGTGCCAGCAGCCCCCCTCGGGATCTGGAGACCCAGTACTTC.

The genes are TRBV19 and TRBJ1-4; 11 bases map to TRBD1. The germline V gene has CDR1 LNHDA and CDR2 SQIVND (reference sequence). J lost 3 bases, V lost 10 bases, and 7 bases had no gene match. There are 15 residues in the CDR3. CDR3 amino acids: CATGQGAEANEKLFF. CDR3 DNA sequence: TGTGCCACCGGACAGGGGGCTGAGGCTAATGAAAAACTGTTTTTT. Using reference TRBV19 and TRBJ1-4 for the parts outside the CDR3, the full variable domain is DGGITQSPKYLFRKEGQNVTLSCEQNLNHDAMYWYRQDPGQGLRLIYYSQIVNDFQKGDIAEGYSVSREKKESFPLTVTSAQKNPTAFYLCATGQGAEANEKLFFGSGTQLSVL.